Reported below is one T cell receptor beta chain. Source study methods: Estimates of nucleated cell counts were drawn from the amplification of reference gene primers. Sequenced by immunoSEQ multiplex PCR; TCRdb stores in-frame clones only, minus some. From that table come the V and J calls and clone size; the DNA was used to work out D and trimming. The profile covers 150,000 to 200,000 clones, with approximately 90% appearing a single time and about 0.77% taken by the ten largest. The data stem from a study of blood T cell repertoires in COVID-19. Study-level information: Acute and convalescent COVID-19 specimens originated in the United States, Italy and Spain.

In assigning cohorts, the study relied on participant-reported clinical history. The receptor was isolated from a woman aged 18-29 years who had recovered from COVID-19. The sample comprised PBMCs or T cells enriched from blood (not recorded which).

The CDR3 nucleotides are TGTGCCTGGAGTGTGGGACAGGTCTACGAGCAGTACTTC. It translates to CAWSVGQVYEQYF. This rearrangement joins TRBV30 to TRBJ2-7; 8 bases match TRBD1. This CDR3 comprises 13 residues. Per the germline V gene, CDR1 is GTSNPN and CDR2 is SVGIG (reference sequence). Unmatched junction bases numbered 1, after V lost 0 bases and J lost 3 bases.